The 26 T cell receptor beta chains below come from one sample, sequenced in a study of blood T cell repertoires in COVID-19. TCRdb's copy holds only in-frame clones and misses some; the assay was immunoSEQ multiplex PCR. The sample includes about 130,000 clones, 75% to 90% of them seen just once. Sample: PBMCs or T cells enriched from blood (not recorded which). The source is a woman aged 45-65 years who had recovered from COVID-19.

The rearrangement uses TRBV13 and TRBJ2-1; 7 bases fit TRBD2. The J segment lost 3 bases and the V segment lost 5 bases, leaving 4 bases of the junction unmatched. CDR3 length: 14 residues. Looked up from germline, CDR1 is PRHDT and CDR2 is FYEKMQ (reference sequence). The CDR3 DNA follows: TGTGCCAGCAGCCCCGGGGGGATCTACAATGAGCAGTTCTTC. Protein product: CASSPGGIYNEQFF.

The chain has TRBV10-1 and TRBJ1-1; possibly TRBD1 for D (5 bases). V was pared by 6 bases and J by 0 bases, with 11 bases between. The CDR3 consists of 14 residues. Germline assignment: CDR1 WNHNN and CDR2 SYGVQD (reference sequence). This CDR3 is CASRPSGVNTEAFF. Written as DNA, the CDR3 is TGCGCCAGCAGGCCTTCGGGGGTGAACACTGAAGCTTTCTTT.

This sequence joins TRBV7-6 and TRBJ1-4; TRBD1 matches 7 bases. The CDR3 consists of 16 residues. Per germline, CDR1 SGHVS and CDR2 FNYEAQ. V lost 3 bases, J lost 1 base, and 5 bases stayed unmatched. CDR3 sequence: CASSLAQGRTNEKLFF. As DNA, the CDR3 is TGTGCCAGCAGCTTGGCACAGGGGCGAACTAATGAAAAACTGTTTTTT. The full variable domain, completed using reference TRBV7-6 and TRBJ1-4, is GAGVSQSPRYKVTKRGQDVALRCDPISGHVSLYWYRQALGQGPEFLTYFNYEAQQDKSGLPNDRFSAERPEGSISTLTIQRTEQRDSAMYRCASSLAQGRTNEKLFFGSGTQLSVL.

This sequence joins TRBV24-1 and TRBJ2-1, with 8 bases aligning to TRBD1. CDR3 length equals 15 residues. In germline, CDR1 is KGHDR, CDR2 SFDVKD. J was trimmed by 7 bases and V by 7 bases; bases with no gene match: 11. The CDR3 is CATSPGQGALNEQFF. The CDR3 coding sequence is TGTGCCACCAGCCCGGGGCAGGGGGCGCTTAATGAGCAGTTCTTC.

The chain carries TRBV6-6 and TRBJ2-3; D remains unclear. CDR3 size: 13 residues. The V gene lost 6 bases and the J gene lost 0 bases, with 7 bases spanning the gap. Germline V gene sequence: CDR1 MNHNY, CDR2 SVGAGI (reference sequence). The DNA of the CDR3 is TGTGCCAGCAGGGAGATCAGCACAGATACGCAGTATTTT. Residues: CASREISTDTQYF.

The rearrangement links TRBV21-1 to TRBJ2-7; TRBD1 is the table's D call, not checked against the DNA. TRBV21-1 is a recognized pseudogene. The CDR3 spans 17 residues. The CDR3 spells CASSATRDSRRSYEQYF. CDR3 DNA: TGTGCCAGCAGCGCCACCCGGGACAGTAGACGATCCTACGAGCAGTACTTC.

The chain couples TRBV20-1 to TRBJ2-7, with TRBD2 as a possible D gene (5 bases). Trimming removed 5 bases at V and 6 bases at J, with 11 bases between. The CDR3 contains 11 residues. Germline CDR1 DFQATT, CDR2 SNEGSKA (reference sequence). The CDR3 spells CSAPQAGEQYF. The DNA of the CDR3 is TGCAGTGCTCCGCAGGCGGGCGAGCAGTACTTC.

The DNA for the CDR3 is TGTGCCAGTAGTATGGGGGGGTCTAGAGATACGCAGTATTTT. Translated: CASSMGGSRDTQYF. V gene TRBV19 combines with J gene TRBJ2-3; the match to TRBD2 covers 7 bases. Germline V CDR1 and CDR2: LNHDA, SQIVND (reference sequence). CDR3 length equals 14 residues. V trimming: 3 bases; J trimming: 5 bases; junction bases outside the gene matches: 5. Filled out from reference TRBV19 and TRBJ2-3, the complete variable domain reads DGGITQSPKYLFRKEGQNVTLSCEQNLNHDAMYWYRQDPGQGLRLIYYSQIVNDFQKGDIAEGYSVSREKKESFPLTVTSAQKNPTAFYLCASSMGGSRDTQYFGPGTRLTVL.

V and J are TRBV23-1 and TRBJ1-4, with 7 bases that match TRBD1. TRBV23-1 is identified as an open reading frame with a role that is uncertain. The V gene end was trimmed by 2 bases and the J gene end by 8 bases; junction bases not matched to a gene: 8. The CDR3 extends over 15 amino acids. CDR3 nucleotide sequence: TGCGCCAGCAGTCAAAGAGACAGGGACTGGGAAAAACTGTTTTTT. Translating gives CASSQRDRDWEKLFF.

The J gene is TRBJ2-1, the V gene TRBV19; D gene unclear. The CDR3 sequence is 15 residues long. Germline CDR1 is LNHDA and CDR2 is SQIVND (reference sequence). V dropped 1 base and J dropped 2 bases, with 9 bases sitting between them. In DNA form, the CDR3 reads TGTGCCAGTAGTATAGTCACAGTTGCCTACAATGAGCAGTTCTTC. Its protein is CASSIVTVAYNEQFF.

This sequence joins TRBV7-9 and TRBJ2-5; D perhaps matches TRBD1 (6 bases). Per the germline V gene, CDR1 is SEHNR and CDR2 is FQNEAQ (reference sequence). V was cut by 5 bases and J by 2 bases, with 12 bases left in between. The CDR3 is 14 residues long. The CDR3 is CASSLGQQQETQYF. CDR3 nucleotide sequence: TGTGCCAGCAGCCTCGGACAGCAACAAGAGACCCAGTACTTC. Combining the CDR3 with reference TRBV7-9 and TRBJ2-5 gives the whole variable domain DTGVSQNPRHKITKRGQNVTFRCDPISEHNRLYWYRQTLGQGPEFLTYFQNEAQLEKSRLLSDRFSAERPKGSFSTLEIQRTEQGDSAMYLCASSLGQQQETQYFGPGTRLLVL.

This clone was counted a single time. The chain employs TRBV5-1 and TRBJ2-7, with 7 positions matching TRBD1. V gave up 4 bases and J gave up 0 bases; unmatched junction bases: 13. Germline CDR1 SGHRS, CDR2 YFSETQ. The CDR3 sequence is 17 residues long. DNA of the CDR3: TGCGCCAGCAGCCTTCCCCCGGGACAGCGAAACTCCTACGAGCAGTACTTC. Its translation is CASSLPPGQRNSYEQYF.

The count of this clone is one. This chain joins TRBV2 and TRBJ1-3; a weak D match, TRBD1 (5 bases). Germline V gives CDR1 SNHLY, CDR2 FYNNEI. V lost 8 bases to trimming and J lost 4 bases, with 24 bases between them. This CDR3 spans 17 amino acids. CDR3 residues: CASAVRSFGGEGNTIYF. The CDR3 DNA reads TGTGCCAGCGCGGTCCGCTCCTTCGGAGGGGAGGGAAACACCATATATTTT.

This chain joins TRBV27 and TRBJ1-2, with 10 bases lining up with TRBD1. With V trimmed by 3 bases and J by 2 bases, 0 bases remained unmatched. Germline V CDR1 and CDR2: MNHEY, SMNVEV (reference sequence). CDR3 length: 14 amino acids. The CDR3 bases are TGTGCCAGCAGTTTGGGACAGGGGAACTATGGCTACACCTTC. It is translated as CASSLGQGNYGYTF.

This rearrangement joins TRBV7-9 to TRBJ2-7; weak D call: TRBD1 (6 bases). Trimming left V 0 bases short and J 7 bases short, with 16 bases between. CDR1 SEHNR and CDR2 FQNEAQ come from the germline V gene (reference sequence). The CDR3 consists of 15 residues. The CDR3 DNA is TGTGCCAGCAGCTTAGCGCCAGGACAGAGCCTGGAGCAGTACTTC. Its translation is CASSLAPGQSLEQYF.

The chain uses TRBV6-5 and TRBJ1-6; no clear D. This CDR3 region has 15 residues. V lost 0 bases to trimming and J lost 12 bases, with 15 bases between them. CDR1 and CDR2 from the germline V gene are MNHEY and SVGAGI. The CDR3 reads CASSYSMEGGLPLHF. CDR3 sequence (DNA): TGTGCCAGCAGTTACTCAATGGAGGGAGGCTTACCCCTCCACTTT.

The chain has TRBV19 and TRBJ2-7; D perhaps matches TRBD2 (6 bases). Germline assignment: CDR1 LNHDA and CDR2 SQIVND (reference sequence). This CDR3 has 17 residues. V lost 2 bases, J lost 3 bases, and 20 bases lay in between. The CDR3 loop reads CASSISPSGLSYYEQYF. The DNA of the CDR3 is TGTGCCAGTAGTATATCCCCCTCCGGACTATCCTACTACGAGCAGTACTTC.

This sequence joins TRBV6-5 and TRBJ1-4; 10 bases match TRBD1. J gave up 6 bases and V 6 bases, and 1 base lay outside the gene matches. This CDR3 comprises 13 residues. Germline CDR1 and CDR2: MNHEY and SVGAGI. CDR3 region: CASSGTGDEKLFF. The CDR3 DNA follows: TGTGCCAGCAGCGGGACAGGGGATGAAAAACTGTTTTTT.

The CDR3 nucleotides read TGTGCCAGCAGCTTGCAAGGGGGGGCCTACGAGCAGTACTTC. It translates to CASSLQGGAYEQYF. The chain carries TRBV5-4 and TRBJ2-7, with D possibly TRBD2 on 7 matching bases. The V gene's germline CDR1 is SGHNT and CDR2 YYREEE (reference sequence). The CDR3 contains 14 residues. Trimming left V 1 base short and J 2 bases short, with 10 bases between.

The chain combines TRBV10-3 with TRBJ1-1; D possibly corresponds to TRBD1 (6 bases). This CDR3 comprises 15 residues. Germline V gene lookup returns CDR1 ENHRY and CDR2 SYGVKD. Deletions cut 6 bases from V and 4 bases from J, with 18 bases between. The chain's CDR3 is CAIRTVRGERTEAFF. CDR3 coding DNA: TGTGCCATCAGAACAGTCAGGGGAGAGCGCACTGAAGCTTTCTTT.

The table lists this clone with a count of one. The J gene is TRBJ1-1, the V gene TRBV5-1; 9 nucleotides match TRBD1. The CDR3 is 14 residues long. Trimming cost V 3 bases and J 4 bases; bases outside gene matches: 4. The V gene's germline CDR1 is SGHRS and CDR2 YFSETQ. This CDR3 reads CASSSQGARTEAFF. The CDR3 DNA is TGCGCCAGCAGCTCACAGGGGGCGCGCACTGAAGCTTTCTTT.

This chain links TRBV12-3 or TRBV12-4 with TRBJ1-6, with 7 positions matching TRBD1. V lost 3 bases, J lost 10 bases, and 3 bases stayed unmatched. The CDR3 runs to 13 residues. CDR3 nucleotides: TGTGCCAGCAGTTTGGGACAGAAATCACCCCTCCACTTT. Translation gives CASSLGQKSPLHF.

The genes are TRBV30 and TRBJ2-7; D is unresolved. Between the trimmed V and J ends, which lost 4 bases and 7 bases, there was a span of 20 bases. Germline CDR1 and CDR2: GTSNPN and SVGIG (reference sequence). The CDR3 sequence is 14 residues long. The CDR3 bases are TGTGCCTGGACGTTTTCCGATCTTACGAGGGAGCAGTACTTC. It encodes CAWTFSDLTREQYF. The complete variable domain, with remaining parts taken from reference TRBV30 and TRBJ2-7, reads SQTIHQWPATLVQPVGSPLSLECTVEGTSNPNLYWYRQAAGRGLQLLFYSVGIGQISSEVPQNLSASRPQDRQFILSSKKLLLSDSGFYLCAWTFSDLTREQYFGPGTRLTVT.

V and J are TRBV12-3 or TRBV12-4 and TRBJ2-1; 7 bases line up with TRBD2. The CDR3 totals 13 residues. V was clipped by 6 bases and J by 9 bases; unmatched bases: 8. This CDR3 is CASRYPTSTEQFF. CDR3 coding DNA: TGTGCCAGCAGGTACCCGACTAGCACTGAGCAGTTCTTC.

About this clone itself: The junction departs from germline at one end; a sequencing error may be responsible. The V gene is TRBV4-1, the J gene TRBJ1-2; D is unclear. Germline CDR1 is MGHRA and CDR2 is YSYEKL. The CDR3 runs to 13 residues. CDR3 DNA sequence: TGCGCCAGCAGCCAAGATTGGGAGCCTTGGGCGTTCTTC. Translation: CASSQDWEPWAFF.

This chain connects TRBV21-1 to TRBJ2-7; the D call TRBD1 from the table was never checked on the DNA. TRBV21-1 represents a pseudogene. The CDR3 has 14 residues. CDR3: CASSNEGECYEQYF. For the CDR3, the DNA is TGTGCCAGCAGCAATGAGGGGGAGTGCTACGAGCAGTACTTC.